This T cell receptor (beta chain) stems from a study of early T cells in non-severe SARS-CoV-2 infection (dated by TCRdb to 2020 to 2023). General notes on the study: TCR sequencing used bulk RNA from unsorted whole blood, so alpha and beta chains could not be paired.

Broader findings and caveats from the paper: Matching against VDJdb was skewed toward anti-spike CD8 responses, likely underestimated virus-specific expansions, and missed private and CD4 specificities.

V is reduced by 5 bases and J by 5 bases, leaving a spacing of 9 bases between them. According to the germline V gene (reference sequence), CDR1 reads LGHDT and CDR2 reads YNNKEL. Spanning cysteine to phenylalanine, the CDR3 consists of 12 amino acids. Only the CDR3 region is kept as DNA, spanning 36 bases read in frame from base 1. The study was a case-control design nested within a healthcare worker cohort in London, UK, with weekly nasopharyngeal swab PCR tests and blood sampling. Healthcare workers were recruited during the week of the UK lockdown, between 23 and 31 March 2020, and followed weekly for up to roughly 15 weeks. Regarding this clonotype: The antigen it recognizes is unknown. The record has no base qualities; no much larger clone is one base away.

The library was made by 5' RACE. Instrument on record: NextSeq 500. Unique molecular identifiers were attached to individual cDNA molecules in the TCR library protocol so that sequencing error and PCR bias could be corrected. Both TCR alpha and beta chains were sequenced, and tight co-correlation was observed between alpha and beta sequence abundances in each sample. Per the original workflow: V gene, J gene and CDR3 annotation of TCR sequences was performed with Decombinator V4. TCRs were defined as expanded if a significant change between any two time points was detected under a Poisson model with p below 0.0001. TCR abundances were normalised to the total number of TCRs sequenced per sample and expressed as counts per million. TRAV1-2 paired with TRAJ12, TRAJ20 or TRAJ33 defined MAIT TCRs, while TRAV10 paired with TRAJ18 defined iNKT TCRs. VDJdb, accessed 1 November 2021, was searched for CMV, EBV and SARS-CoV-2 annotated TCRs, with TCRs annotated for multiple antigens excluded. Using fastp trimming at Q25 and MiXCR clonotype assembly, TCRdb reanalyzed the public sequencing data and kept in-frame beta chains. Identical CDR3 proteins give one entry, which carries the most common genes and DNA. The V and J calls, along with clone size, are taken from TCRdb and not from the paper's own processing. In this sample the table shows about 80,000 distinct CDR3 sequences, around 12% of which occur a single time. Of the sample, more than 3% is held by the ten largest clones.

The sequence came from an adult who was a healthcare worker with PCR-confirmed SARS-CoV-2 infection or an uninfected control (not recorded which). Material: whole blood. The chain was built from TRBV3-1 and TRBJ1-2, with the D gene call left open. The DNA sequence is TGTGCCAGCAGCAAGGACCTTTATGGCTACACCTTC. This sequence encodes CASSKDLYGYTF.